The 19 T cell receptor beta chains reported below all come from one sample, sequenced in a study of T cell responses to AZD1222 COVID-19 vaccine. Only in-frame clones appear in the TCRdb table, and some are missing; sequencing was by immunoSEQ multiplex PCR. This sample has 35,000 to 50,000 clones, with around three quarters found just once. This specimen was peripheral blood, taken 28 days after the second dose of the MenACWY control vaccine. These receptors were collected from an adult who received the MenACWY meningococcal vaccine as a control.

The rearrangement joins TRBV6-5 to TRBJ2-3; TRBD1 aligns across 10 bases. V shed 8 bases and J 6 bases; nucleotides not matched to a gene: 8. CDR1 and CDR2 from the germline V gene are MNHEY and SVGAGI. CDR3 length equals 14 residues. The CDR3 here is CASAGTGESDTQYF. CDR3 bases: TGTGCCAGCGCCGGGACAGGGGAAAGCGATACGCAGTATTTT.

The genes are TRBV19 and TRBJ1-3, with D possibly being TRBD1 (5 bases). CDR1 and CDR2 (germline): LNHDA, SQIVND (reference sequence). The CDR3 is 16 amino acids. Trimming cost V 9 bases and J 1 base, with 19 bases left between them. The CDR3 loop is CASQPGRPVSGNTIYF. The CDR3 coding sequence is TGTGCCAGCCAACCGGGACGACCGGTTTCTGGAAACACCATATATTTT.

By share, this clone counts as medium-sized (0.01 to 0.1%). The chain has TRBV7-9 and TRBJ2-1, with TRBD2 as a possible D gene (5 bases). CDR1 and CDR2 (germline): SEHNR, FQNEAQ (reference sequence). This CDR3 comprises 13 residues. Trimming left V 6 bases short and J 8 bases short, with 14 bases between. CDR3 coding DNA: TGTGCCAGCAGAGGGCCGGGGAGCGATGAGCAGTTCTTC. It yields the protein CASRGPGSDEQFF.

The rearrangement links TRBV19 to TRBJ1-1, with 7 bases matching TRBD1. The CDR3 runs 19 residues. The V and J ends lost 3 bases and 0 bases, in that order; junction bases with no gene match: 16. Germline V gene sequence: CDR1 LNHDA, CDR2 SQIVND (reference sequence). The CDR3 region has the DNA TGTGCCAGTAGTATGAGAGGGGGCCGAAGGAGGTTTATGAACACTGAAGCTTTCTTT. Its protein is CASSMRGGRRRFMNTEAFF.

This chain connects TRBV24-1 to TRBJ2-3; D not certain. The CDR3 covers 16 residues. V was cut by 0 bases and J by 1 base, with 10 bases left in between. Germline loops: CDR1 KGHDR, CDR2 SFDVKD. The CDR3 nucleotides are TGTGCCACCAGTGATTTGGCAGGATTGGGCACAGATACGCAGTATTTT. As protein: CATSDLAGLGTDTQYF.

The V gene is TRBV28, the J gene TRBJ2-7, with unresolved D. V lost 3 bases to trimming and J lost 2 bases, with 8 bases between them. Looked up from germline, CDR1 is MDHEN and CDR2 is SYDVKM. The CDR3 runs to 13 residues. DNA of the CDR3: TGTGCCAGCAGTTTGAAATTAACCTACGAGCAGTACTTC. Amino acid sequence: CASSLKLTYEQYF.

This chain joins TRBV7-8 and TRBJ1-2; the match to TRBD1 covers 7 bases. The CDR3 loop spans 16 amino acids. Germline V gene lookup returns CDR1 SGHVS and CDR2 FQNEAQ. V dropped 2 bases and J dropped 7; count of bases not matched to a gene: 13. The CDR3 protein is CASSLSLDRRRIGYTF. DNA for the CDR3: TGTGCCAGCAGCTTAAGCCTGGACAGGCGGAGGATTGGCTACACCTTC.

On this clone: A read error may explain this, as a much larger clone is one base away. This rearrangement joins TRBV5-1 to TRBJ2-2, with a weak D call TRBD2 (6 bases). This CDR3 comprises 14 residues. From germline, CDR1 is SGHRS and CDR2 YFSETQ. The chain's CDR3 is CAFRETDLAGGLFF. In DNA, the CDR3 is TGCGCCTTCCGCGAAACGGATTTAGCCGGGGGGCTGTTTTTT.

J is TRBJ2-1 and V is TRBV6-5, with D possibly TRBD2 on 6 matching bases. Germline CDR1 is MNHEY and CDR2 is SVGAGI. The CDR3 covers 14 residues. V lost 6 bases and J lost 9, with 18 bases in between. The CDR3 nucleotides are TGTGCCAGCAGCAAAAGTCCCCGGGGGAGTGAGCAGTTCTTC. Its translation is CASSKSPRGSEQFF.

This chain connects TRBV7-2 to TRBJ2-1; D possibly corresponds to TRBD2 (5 bases). Trimming cost V 3 bases and J 6 bases, with 15 bases left between them. The CDR3 has 15 amino acids. CDR1 is SGHTA, CDR2 FQGNSA, per germline. CDR3 loop: CASSLSQAGVNEQFF. The CDR3 DNA sequence: TGTGCCAGCAGCTTGAGTCAAGCCGGGGTCAATGAGCAGTTCTTC.

The genes are TRBV6-1 and TRBJ2-1; the D gene is possibly TRBD2 (6 bases). Trimming shortened V by 2 bases and J by 6 bases, and 14 bases separated the two germline ends. From germline, CDR1 is MNHNS and CDR2 SASEGT. The CDR3 runs 15 residues. The CDR3 DNA sequence: TGTGCCAGCAGTGAACCGGGACTCCCCCCCAATGAGCAGTTCTTC. Amino acids: CASSEPGLPPNEQFF.

This clone was counted once. The chain recombines TRBV15 with TRBJ1-2; TRBD1 agrees at 7 bases. The CDR3 sequence is 12 residues long. Per germline, CDR1 LNHNV and CDR2 YYDKDF (reference sequence). Trimming removed 8 bases from V and 3 bases from J; junction bases left unmatched: 3. The chain's CDR3 is CATGQGDYGYTF. The CDR3 DNA is TGTGCCACCGGCCAGGGGGACTATGGCTACACCTTC.

The chain joins TRBV7-9 to TRBJ2-1; TRBD2 matches at 8 bases. The trim removed 0 bases at V and 7 bases at J, leaving 5 bases unmatched. Germline-derived CDR1 and CDR2 are SEHNR and FQNEAQ (reference sequence). This CDR3 region has 15 residues. The CDR3: CASSLAREDGNEQFF. In DNA, the CDR3 is TGTGCCAGCAGCTTAGCGCGGGAGGACGGAAATGAGCAGTTCTTC.

The chain couples TRBV14 to TRBJ1-3; tentative D call: TRBD1 (5 bases). Germline V gene lookup returns CDR1 SGHDN and CDR2 FVKESK. CDR3 length equals 15 residues. V was clipped by 4 bases and J by 0 bases, with 10 bases between them. As DNA, the CDR3 is TGTGCCAGCAGCCGTCAGGGCTTCTCTGGAAACACCATATATTTT. This translates into CASSRQGFSGNTIYF.

The chain has TRBV6-5 and TRBJ1-1, with TRBD1 matching over 7 bases. CDR1 MNHEY and CDR2 SVGAGI come from the germline V gene. The CDR3 is 15 amino acids. V trimming: 6 bases; J trimming: 5 bases; junction bases outside the gene matches: 12. The CDR3 reads CASSFLQGKGTEAFF. CDR3 bases: TGTGCCAGCAGCTTTTTACAGGGGAAGGGGACTGAAGCTTTCTTT.

V gene TRBV7-9 combines with J gene TRBJ2-1; 9 bases line up with TRBD2. V was clipped by 10 bases and J by 5 bases; unmatched bases: 6. Germline V lookup: CDR1 SEHNR, CDR2 FQNEAQ (reference sequence). CDR3 length: 13 residues. DNA for the CDR3: TGTGCCACCAGACTAGCGGAGCACAATGAGCAGTTCTTC. It codes for CATRLAEHNEQFF.

This clone was seen once. The J gene is TRBJ2-5, the V gene TRBV5-1; tentative D call: TRBD1 (6 bases). Germline loops: CDR1 SGHRS, CDR2 YFSETQ. The CDR3 loop spans 14 amino acids. Deletions cut 2 bases from V and 2 bases from J, with 10 bases between. CDR3 sequence: CASSFGTKQETQYF. As DNA, the CDR3 is TGCGCCAGCAGCTTCGGGACAAAGCAAGAGACCCAGTACTTC.

This chain connects TRBV3-1 (or the pseudogene TRBV3-2) to TRBJ2-3; maybe TRBD2 (7 bases). V was cut by 4 bases and J by 2 bases, with 19 bases left in between. CDR1 and CDR2 (germline): LGHDT, YNNKEL (reference sequence). There are 17 residues in the CDR3. DNA of the CDR3: TGTGCCAGCAGCCCCGGGGGAAGGGGGGGATTCACAGATACGCAGTATTTT. Its translation is CASSPGGRGGFTDTQYF.

The chain recombines TRBV30 with TRBJ2-2; weak D call: TRBD1 (6 bases). In germline, CDR1 is GTSNPN, CDR2 SVGIG (reference sequence). Deletions cut 0 bases from V and 5 bases from J, with 13 bases between. There are 15 residues in the CDR3. CDR3 DNA: TGTGCCTGGAGTGTGTTACAGGGAATGACCGGGGAGCTGTTTTTT. Encoded protein: CAWSVLQGMTGELFF.